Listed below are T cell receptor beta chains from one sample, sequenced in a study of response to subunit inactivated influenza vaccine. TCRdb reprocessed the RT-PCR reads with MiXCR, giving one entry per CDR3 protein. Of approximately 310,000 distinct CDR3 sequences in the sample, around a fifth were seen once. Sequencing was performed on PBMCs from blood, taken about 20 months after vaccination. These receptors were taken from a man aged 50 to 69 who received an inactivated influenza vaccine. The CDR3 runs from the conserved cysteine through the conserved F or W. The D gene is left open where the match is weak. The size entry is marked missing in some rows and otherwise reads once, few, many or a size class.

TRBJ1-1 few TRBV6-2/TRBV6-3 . TGTGCCAGCAGTTACTCGAATTCAGGGTACACTGAAGCTTTCTTT CASSYSNSGYTEAFF
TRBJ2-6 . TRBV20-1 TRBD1 TGCAGTGCTAAAGGACAGGGGGACAACGTCCTGACTTTC CSAKGQGDNVLTF
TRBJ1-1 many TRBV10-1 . TGCGCCAGCAGTGAGCCCAGAGGGTTGGCTTTCTTT CASSEPRGLAFF
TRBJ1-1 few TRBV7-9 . TGTGCCAGCAGCTTAGGGGAGTATGCTGAAGCTTTCTTT CASSLGEYAEAFF
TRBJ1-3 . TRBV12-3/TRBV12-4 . TGTGCCAGCAGTTTAGGGGTTTCTGGAAACACCATATATTTT CASSLGVSGNTIYF
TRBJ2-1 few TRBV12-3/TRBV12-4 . TGTGCCAGCAAACAGGGTCCGGGCAATGAGCAGTTCTTC CASKQGPGNEQFF
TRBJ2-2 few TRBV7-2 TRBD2 TGTGCCAGCAAATCGGCGGGGGGGACCGGGGAGCTGTTTTTT CASKSAGGTGELFF
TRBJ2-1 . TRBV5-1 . TGCGCCAGCAGCTTGGATTCCGGCAGTTACAATGAGCAGTTCTTC CASSLDSGSYNEQFF
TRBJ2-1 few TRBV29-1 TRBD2 TGCAGCGTCCCCCGGGCGGGAGGCCGATACAATGAGCAGTTCTTC CSVPRAGGRYNEQFF
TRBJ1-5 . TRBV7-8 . TGTGCCAGCAGCGCCATTGATAACAATCAGCCCCAGCATTTT CASSAIDNNQPQHF